The clone carrying this TCR beta chain was detected only a few times. Its specificity is not known. The record originates from a study of cytomegalovirus exposure and HLA in healthy donors. Study results and caveats: Highest at DRB1 and lowest at HLA-C, TCR association rates differed among HLA loci in a later analysis. Most TCR beta V segments were productive about 90% or about 30% of the time in an earlier analysis. As was reported, the HLA-A and HLA-B alleles of most subjects were accurately predicted from TCR beta sequences.

60 Vbeta and 13 Jbeta primers were used in PCR. TCRdb's table, derived via immunoSEQ multiplex PCR, lists solely in-frame clones and lacks some. Of roughly 150,000 clones detected, approximately 70% appear once; the ten largest clones hold roughly 1.7%. This CDR3 has 13 amino acids. Looked up from germline, CDR1 is MNHNY and CDR2 is SVGAGI (reference sequence). With 2 bases removed from V and 1 base from J, the gap between germline ends came to 5 bases. Sequencing was performed on PBMCs. The receptor comes from a young woman in good health and CMV-seronegative. The chain has TRBV6-6 and TRBJ2-5; D is ambiguous. In nucleotides, the CDR3 is TGTGCCAGCAGTTACCAGTTCCAAGAGACCCAGTACTTC. It yields the protein CASSYQFQETQYF.